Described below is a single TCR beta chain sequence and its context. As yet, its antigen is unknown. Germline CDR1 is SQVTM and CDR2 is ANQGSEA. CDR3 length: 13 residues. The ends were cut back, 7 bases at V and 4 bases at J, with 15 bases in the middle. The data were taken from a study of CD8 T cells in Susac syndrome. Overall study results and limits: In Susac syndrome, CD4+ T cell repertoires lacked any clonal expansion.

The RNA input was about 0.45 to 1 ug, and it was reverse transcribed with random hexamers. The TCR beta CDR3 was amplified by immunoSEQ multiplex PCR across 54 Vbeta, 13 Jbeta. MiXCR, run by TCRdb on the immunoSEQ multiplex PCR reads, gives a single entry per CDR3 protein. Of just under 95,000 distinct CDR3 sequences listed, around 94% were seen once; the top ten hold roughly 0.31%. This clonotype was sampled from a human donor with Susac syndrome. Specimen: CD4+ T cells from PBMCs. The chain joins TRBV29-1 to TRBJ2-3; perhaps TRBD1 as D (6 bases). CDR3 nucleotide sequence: TGCAGCGAATGGACAGTTGGGGCAGATACGCAGTATTTT. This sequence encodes CSEWTVGADTQYF.